This TCR beta chain stems from a study of blood T cell repertoires in COVID-19. Study as a whole: Material from acute and convalescent COVID-19 was sourced from the United States, Italy and Spain.

Seattle-derived patients entered the study during active infection and were followed longitudinally. Authors' processing steps: Estimates of nucleated cell counts were drawn from the amplification of reference gene primers. This table comes from immunoSEQ multiplex PCR, and its TCRdb copy is limited to in-frame clones, with some not included. For V, J and clone size, that table is used; D and trimming come from the DNA. The table shows 150,000 to 200,000 clones, with 85% to 95% occurring only once. V was shortened by 0 bases and J by 0 bases, with 5 bases between the two germline ends. The CDR3 totals 14 residues. Germline V gene data show CDR1 as MNHNS and CDR2 as SASEGT.

Sequenced input: peripheral blood. This TCR came from a woman aged 60 to 75 with COVID-19, enrolled during active disease. This chain links TRBV6-1 with TRBJ1-2; no definite D call. The CDR3 spells CASSEAVSNYGYTF. The CDR3, as DNA: TGTGCCAGCAGTGAAGCCGTGTCTAACTATGGCTACACCTTC.